A single sample gave rise to the 14 T cell receptor beta chains below, sequenced in a study of CXCR3-negative and CXCR3-positive naive CD8 T cells. Points from the study as a whole: The TRB CDR3s that CXCR3-positive naive cells carried were more hydrophobic than those of CXCR3-negative naive cells.

No antigen has been assigned to these receptors. It was by 5' RACE with UMI labels that the TRB cDNA libraries were prepared. TCRdb re-called the 5' RACE reads and shows each CDR3 protein once, DNA omitted. The sample table sets out about 98,000 distinct CDR3 sequences. What was sequenced was naive CXCR3+ CD8+ T cells from blood. Subset: CD45RO-CCR7+CD27+CD95- naive CD8+ T cells expressing CXCR3 (TNR3+). These receptors all come from a human donor in good health. Some clones in this sample may be carry-over from other donors' samples.

The rearrangement uses TRBV11-2 and TRBJ2-7. CDR1 and CDR2 (germline): SGHAT, FQNNGV. This CDR3 has 14 amino acids. The chain's CDR3 is CASSLVGGSYEQYF.

The rearrangement uses TRBV7-2 and TRBJ2-7; TCRdb returns TRBD2, unconfirmable since there is no DNA. Germline V gives CDR1 SGHTA, CDR2 FQGNSA. CDR3 length: 16 amino acids. The chain's CDR3 is CASSGGLAGTLYEQYF.

This chain uses TRBV18 with TRBJ2-1; TCRdb gives TRBD2 as the D gene, but with no DNA this cannot be confirmed. Germline loops: CDR1 KGHSH, CDR2 LQKENI. This CDR3 contains 15 residues. The CDR3 sequence: CASSPVSGVYNEQFF. The entire variable domain, with the rest obtained from reference TRBV18 and TRBJ2-1, is as follows: NAGVMQNPRHLVRRRGQEARLRCSPMKGHSHVYWYRQLPEEGLKFMVYLQKENIIDESGMPKERFSAEFPKEGPSILRIQQVVRGDSAAYFCASSPVSGVYNEQFFGPGTRLTVL.

The gene calls are TRBV20-1 and TRBJ2-1; TCRdb picks TRBD1, but there is no DNA to check that call. The CDR3 extends over 16 amino acids. Germline loops: CDR1 DFQATT, CDR2 SNEGSKA (reference sequence). CDR3 region: CSARDRDRAPYNEQFF.

The rearrangement uses TRBV28 and TRBJ2-1; the TRBD1 assignment by TCRdb is unverifiable without DNA. CDR1 is MDHEN and CDR2 is SYDVKM in the germline V gene. The CDR3 totals 15 residues. CDR3 loop: CASSPLTGDNNEQFF.

V and J are TRBV14 and TRBJ2-3; TCRdb designates TRBD2, a call that cannot be tested without DNA. The germline V gene encodes CDR1 SGHDN and CDR2 FVKESK. The CDR3 is 16 residues long. CDR3 residues: CASSQRLAGSTDTQYF.

The CDR3 sequence is CASRAGANTEAFF. This sequence joins TRBV6-5 and TRBJ1-1. The CDR3 runs 13 residues. Germline V lookup: CDR1 MNHEY, CDR2 SVGAGI.

This sequence joins TRBV5-1 and TRBJ2-1; TCRdb names TRBD2, which stays unverified in the absence of DNA. CDR3 length: 13 residues. CDR1 SGHRS and CDR2 YFSETQ come from the germline V gene. The CDR3 loop reads CASSGTLYNEQFF.

This chain uses TRBV5-1 with TRBJ2-3; without DNA, the TCRdb call of TRBD1 cannot be checked. This CDR3 comprises 17 residues. The V gene's germline CDR1 is SGHRS and CDR2 YFSETQ. CDR3 region: CASSPPPATGRTDTQYF. The entire variable domain, with the rest obtained from reference TRBV5-1 and TRBJ2-3, is as follows: KAGVTQTPRYLIKTRGQQVTLSCSPISGHRSVSWYQQTPGQGLQFLFEYFSETQRNKGNFPGRFSGRQFSNSRSEMNVSTLELGDSALYLCASSPPPATGRTDTQYFGPGTRLTVL.

The chain links TRBV11-2 to TRBJ2-5. Germline values: CDR1 SGHAT, CDR2 FQNNGV. The CDR3 spans 15 residues. CDR3 residues: CASSSGLSPQETQYF.

This sequence joins TRBV12-3 or TRBV12-4 and TRBJ2-1; TCRdb indicates TRBD1, and absent DNA this call remains unverified. The CDR3 contains 15 residues. The CDR3 sequence is CASSLGTGTYNEQFF.

The V and J genes are TRBV12-3 or TRBV12-4 and TRBJ2-5; TCRdb designates TRBD2, a call that cannot be tested without DNA. This CDR3 has 12 residues. This chain's CDR3 is CAITSGGGTQYF.

V gene TRBV20-1 combines with J gene TRBJ2-6; lacking DNA, the TRBD1 call made by TCRdb goes unchecked. Per the germline V gene, CDR1 is DFQATT and CDR2 is SNEGSKA (reference sequence). The CDR3 extends over 16 amino acids. The chain's CDR3 is CSARDGTVPRDNVLTF.

The chain's CDR3 is CSVEDFRQGGEKLFF. The V call is TRBV29-1, the J call TRBJ1-4; TCRdb lists TRBD1, though no DNA is available to test this call. The length of the CDR3 is 15 residues. Germline V lookup: CDR1 SQVTM, CDR2 ANQGSEA.